The 20 T cell receptor beta chains below come from one sample, sequenced in a study of pediatric ulcerative colitis. Profiling relied on immunoSEQ multiplex PCR, and the TCRdb table lists in-frame clones only, not all of them. The sample has roughly 10,000 clones, around 90% seen once. Material: blood. These receptors were collected from a girl between 5 and 17 years old with moderate ulcerative colitis.

This chain links TRBV19 with TRBJ2-5; 12 bases are shared with TRBD1. The length of the CDR3 is 14 residues. Trimming removed 7 bases from V and 5 bases from J; junction bases left unmatched: 5. Germline assignment: CDR1 LNHDA and CDR2 SQIVND (reference sequence). CDR3 nucleotides: TGTGCCAGTAAGAGGGACAGGGGGCGCGAGACCCAGTACTTC. It translates to CASKRDRGRETQYF.

This clone was detected once. The chain joins TRBV28 to TRBJ1-5, with D perhaps matching TRBD1 (5 bases). This CDR3 contains 15 residues. Germline lookup yields CDR1 MDHEN and CDR2 SYDVKM. Trimming took 3 bases from V and 2 from J, leaving 11 bases between them. In nucleotides, the CDR3 is TGTGCCAGCAGTTTTAAGGGCAGGGGCAATCAGCCCCAGCATTTT. Its protein is CASSFKGRGNQPQHF.

This chain joins TRBV7-9 and TRBJ2-1; 12 bases agree with TRBD2. The CDR3 totals 16 residues. The germline V gene encodes CDR1 SEHNR and CDR2 FQNEAQ (reference sequence). V shed 5 bases, J shed 4 bases, and the junction held 6 bases outside the gene matches. The CDR3 protein is CASSQTSGGHYNEQFF. CDR3 DNA sequence: TGTGCCAGCAGCCAGACTAGCGGGGGCCATTACAATGAGCAGTTCTTC.

The gene calls are TRBV28 and TRBJ1-2; 9 positions match TRBD1. Germline values: CDR1 MDHEN, CDR2 SYDVKM. V lost 7 bases, J lost 5 bases, and 11 bases stayed unmatched. CDR3 length: 15 amino acids. The CDR3 spells CASMMGTGSVYGYTF. The CDR3, as DNA: TGTGCCAGCATGATGGGGACAGGGTCGGTGTATGGCTACACCTTC.

The chain links TRBV5-8 to TRBJ2-1, with D perhaps assigned TRBD1 or TRBD2 (5 bases each). V was cut by 6 bases and J by 10 bases, with 14 bases left in between. The CDR3 has 12 residues. CDR1 and CDR2 (germline): SGHTS, YDEGEE. The CDR3 sequence is CASNRDPGEQFF. The CDR3, as DNA: TGTGCCAGCAACCGGGACCCCGGAGAGCAGTTCTTC. Full variable domain (rest looked up from reference TRBV5-8 and TRBJ2-1): EAGVTQSPTHLIKTRGQQATLRCSPISGHTSVYWYQQALGLGLQFLLWYDEGEERNRGNFPPRFSGRQFPNYSSELNVNALELEDSALYLCASNRDPGEQFFGPGTRLTVL.

The V and J genes are TRBV7-2 and TRBJ2-5; the match to TRBD2 covers 13 bases. The CDR3 spans 17 residues. Unmatched junction bases numbered 10, after V lost 2 bases and J lost 7 bases. CDR1 and CDR2 from the germline V gene are SGHTA and FQGNSA. The CDR3 nucleotides are TGTGCCAGCAGCTTAATTGGTTGGACTAGCGGGGGAGCGACCCAGTACTTC. As protein: CASSLIGWTSGGATQYF.

The V gene is TRBV5-6, the J gene TRBJ2-1, with 7 bases matching TRBD2. Germline V gene sequence: CDR1 SGHDT, CDR2 YYEEEE. This CDR3 region has 15 residues. The trim removed 1 base at V and 6 bases at J, leaving 7 bases unmatched. The DNA of the CDR3 is TGTGCCAGCAGCTTGTTATCGGGAGGCCCCAATGAGCAGTTCTTC. Protein product: CASSLLSGGPNEQFF.

The gene calls are TRBV5-4 and TRBJ2-2; 9 bases fit TRBD2. CDR1 SGHNT and CDR2 YYREEE come from the germline V gene (reference sequence). V shed 6 bases and J 5 bases; nucleotides not matched to a gene: 14. CDR3 length: 17 amino acids. CDR3 amino acids: CASTWARGLAGTGELFF. DNA for the CDR3: TGTGCCAGCACCTGGGCAAGAGGCCTAGCGGGAACCGGGGAGCTGTTTTTT.

The rearrangement links TRBV6-1 to TRBJ2-1, with D unclear. The V end was cut by 8 bases, the J end by 16 bases, with 18 bases between. Germline CDR1 MNHNS, CDR2 SASEGT. The CDR3 covers 11 residues. The CDR3 loop is CASSEQIRSFF. In nucleotides, the CDR3 is TGTGCCAGCTCCGAGCAAATACGGTCTTTCTTC.

This rearrangement joins TRBV5-1 to TRBJ2-7; 9 bases fit TRBD1. The ends lost 4 bases at V and 6 bases at J; junction bases unmatched: 8. Germline V gives CDR1 SGHRS, CDR2 YFSETQ. The CDR3 is 14 residues long. The chain's CDR3 is CASSPGQGGSEQYF. CDR3 DNA: TGCGCCAGCAGCCCGGGACAGGGTGGAAGCGAGCAGTACTTC. The full variable domain, completed using reference TRBV5-1 and TRBJ2-7, is KAGVTQTPRYLIKTRGQQVTLSCSPISGHRSVSWYQQTPGQGLQFLFEYFSETQRNKGNFPGRFSGRQFSNSRSEMNVSTLELGDSALYLCASSPGQGGSEQYFGPGTRLTVT.

The V gene is TRBV19, the J gene TRBJ2-7; 7 bases are shared with TRBD1. The CDR3 totals 16 residues. CDR1 LNHDA and CDR2 SQIVND come from the germline V gene (reference sequence). Trimming took 4 bases from V and 3 from J; bases not matched to a gene: 12. The CDR3 here is CASSTWKQGISYEQYF. The CDR3 region has the DNA TGTGCCAGTAGTACCTGGAAACAGGGGATCAGCTACGAGCAGTACTTC. Together with reference TRBV19 and TRBJ2-7, the CDR3 gives the full variable domain: DGGITQSPKYLFRKEGQNVTLSCEQNLNHDAMYWYRQDPGQGLRLIYYSQIVNDFQKGDIAEGYSVSREKKESFPLTVTSAQKNPTAFYLCASSTWKQGISYEQYFGPGTRLTVT.

The rearrangement links TRBV11-2 to TRBJ2-3, with D possibly being TRBD1 (5 bases). Germline CDR1 is SGHAT and CDR2 is FQNNGV. Trimming removed 5 bases from V and 3 bases from J, with 9 bases in between. CDR3 length: 13 amino acids. This CDR3 is CASSLDRTDTQYF. CDR3 bases: TGTGCCAGCAGCCTCGACAGAACAGATACGCAGTATTTT.

This sequence joins TRBV19 and TRBJ1-5; perhaps TRBD1 as D (6 bases). The germline V gene encodes CDR1 LNHDA and CDR2 SQIVND (reference sequence). This CDR3 region has 12 residues. The V and J ends lost 6 bases and 11 bases respectively, with 14 bases between them. The CDR3 DNA reads TGTGCCAGTAGCCTACAGGGTAGGGCCCAGCATTTT. Protein: CASSLQGRAQHF. Filled out from reference TRBV19 and TRBJ1-5, the complete variable domain reads DGGITQSPKYLFRKEGQNVTLSCEQNLNHDAMYWYRQDPGQGLRLIYYSQIVNDFQKGDIAEGYSVSREKKESFPLTVTSAQKNPTAFYLCASSLQGRAQHFGDGTRLSIL.

This chain links TRBV15 with TRBJ1-1; no reliable D call. Trimming left V 3 bases short and J 0 bases short, with 14 bases between. The CDR3 consists of 16 residues. The germline V gene encodes CDR1 LNHNV and CDR2 YYDKDF (reference sequence). This CDR3 is CATSRGKAELNTEAFF. The CDR3 DNA reads as TGTGCCACCAGCAGGGGGAAGGCAGAACTGAACACTGAAGCTTTCTTT.

The V gene is TRBV27, the J gene TRBJ2-3; no clear D gene. The CDR3 spans 14 residues. Per the germline V gene, CDR1 is MNHEY and CDR2 is SMNVEV (reference sequence). Between the trimmed V and J ends, which lost 2 bases and 2 bases, there was a span of 8 bases. The CDR3 nucleotides are TGTGCCAGCAGTTTAAGATTCTTCACAGATACGCAGTATTTT. Encoded protein: CASSLRFFTDTQYF.

V gene TRBV6-5 combines with J gene TRBJ1-1; D call uncertain. The length of the CDR3 is 15 residues. CDR1 is MNHEY, CDR2 SVGAGI, per germline. V lost 0 bases and J 0 bases, leaving 8 bases between the germline ends. CDR3 DNA: TGTGCCAGCAGTTACTCCCAGGCCGTGAACACTGAAGCTTTCTTT. It is translated as CASSYSQAVNTEAFF.

The rearrangement joins TRBV13 to TRBJ1-4; D ambiguous. The CDR3 contains 18 residues. Trimming left V 0 bases short and J 8 bases short, with 22 bases between. The germline V gene encodes CDR1 PRHDT and CDR2 FYEKMQ (reference sequence). The DNA of the CDR3 is TGTGCCAGCAGCTTAGGGACTCCGGTTGTGAAAAAAGACGAAAAACTGTTTTTT. Translated, it gives CASSLGTPVVKKDEKLFF.

This sequence joins TRBV28 and TRBJ2-3; D is uncertain. This CDR3 has 16 amino acids. Germline CDR1 MDHEN, CDR2 SYDVKM. V lost 2 bases, J lost 0 bases, and 12 bases lay in between. The CDR3 loop is CASSLMRIPSTDTQYF. The CDR3 nucleotides read TGTGCCAGCAGTTTAATGCGGATCCCTAGCACAGATACGCAGTATTTT.

The chain joins TRBV2 to TRBJ2-3; no clear D. Trimming took off 4 bases at V and 7 bases at J, with 12 bases between the two ends. CDR1 SNHLY and CDR2 FYNNEI come from the germline V gene. This CDR3 comprises 13 residues. In DNA form, the CDR3 reads TGTGCCAGCAGTGTAGACTCCGGTAATACGCAGTATTTT. Translated: CASSVDSGNTQYF.

The CDR3 reads CSVEGHRGPNTGELFF. CDR3 coding DNA: TGCAGCGTTGAAGGGCACAGGGGGCCGAACACCGGGGAGCTGTTTTTT. This rearrangement joins TRBV29-1 to TRBJ2-2; TRBD1 matches 9 bases. There are 16 residues in the CDR3. The V gene's germline CDR1 is SQVTM and CDR2 ANQGSEA. After removal of 1 base from V and 0 bases from J, the junction contained 3 bases not matched to a gene.